One sample yielded the 7 T cell receptor beta chains listed below, sequenced in a study of T cell responses to AZD1222 COVID-19 vaccine (dated by TCRdb to about 2021). The library relied on the immunoSEQ multiplex PCR assay. This immuneACCESS table, as held by TCRdb, lists in-frame sequences with V and J called but not all clones. Of the missing ones, under half trace to an unresolved V gene in checked studies; the others have no known cause. Recorded for this sample are about 81,000 clones; 75% to 95% of them occurred a single time. Jointly, the top ten make up more than 9% of the sample. The time point label on this specimen signifies: about 28 days (+/-7) after the second vaccine dose. The sequences come from peripheral blood, collected 28 days after the second AZD1222 dose. The receptor set was obtained from an adult who received the AZD1222 COVID-19 vaccine.

J is TRBJ1-6 and V is TRBV30; D possibly corresponds to TRBD1 (6 bases). From germline, CDR1 is GTSNPN and CDR2 SVGIG (reference sequence). Trimming shortened V by 5 bases and J by 10 bases, and 15 bases separated the two germline ends. CDR3 size: 13 residues. The CDR3 DNA is TGTGCCTGGGGAGGACAGCCTCCATCACCCCTCCACTTT. Residues: CAWGGQPPSPLHF.

The J gene is TRBJ1-4, the V gene TRBV19, with 7 bases lining up with TRBD1. CDR3 length equals 12 residues. Germline CDR1 LNHDA, CDR2 SQIVND (reference sequence). V gave up 10 bases and J gave up 6 bases; unmatched junction bases: 5. CDR3 protein: CATRQGDEKLFF. The CDR3 nucleotides read TGTGCCACCAGACAGGGTGATGAAAAACTGTTTTTT.

The rearrangement joins TRBV6-5 to TRBJ2-2, with 7 nucleotides matching TRBD2. Germline V gene sequence: CDR1 MNHEY, CDR2 SVGAGI. With V trimmed by 6 bases and J by 5 bases, 9 bases remained unmatched. This CDR3 has 15 amino acids. CDR3 nucleotide sequence: TGTGCCAGCAGCCCAGGCGGGAGTGGAACCGGGGAGCTGTTTTTT. As protein: CASSPGGSGTGELFF.

The genes are TRBV19 and TRBJ2-2, with D perhaps matching TRBD2 (6 bases). The CDR3 sequence is 15 residues long. Germline V gives CDR1 LNHDA, CDR2 SQIVND (reference sequence). V lost 5 bases to trimming and J lost 3 bases, with 13 bases between them. The CDR3 region has the DNA TGTGCCAGTAGTCCCAGGTGGAGGGACACCGGGGAGCTGTTTTTT. Translation gives CASSPRWRDTGELFF.

The chain recombines TRBV29-1 with TRBJ1-1; 7 bases align to TRBD1. CDR3 length: 13 residues. J lost 5 bases, V lost 4 bases, and 7 bases had no gene match. Per germline, CDR1 SQVTM and CDR2 ANQGSEA. DNA for the CDR3: TGCAGCGTTGGGACAGGCAGGAGAACTGAAGCTTTCTTT. Encoded protein: CSVGTGRRTEAFF.

The chain uses TRBV5-8 and TRBJ1-5, with unresolved D. The germline V gene encodes CDR1 SGHTS and CDR2 YDEGEE. This CDR3 is 11 amino acids long. Trimming stripped 5 bases from V and 7 bases from J, with 7 bases between. CDR3 loop: CASRGSQPQHF. The DNA of the CDR3 is TGTGCCAGCAGAGGGTCCCAGCCCCAGCATTTT.

V and J are TRBV9 and TRBJ2-3; D is unclear. Germline lookup yields CDR1 SGDLS and CDR2 YYNGEE. The CDR3 totals 15 residues. Trimming removed 4 bases from V and 1 base from J, with 13 bases in between. The DNA for the CDR3 is TGTGCCAGCAGCTCCCAGCAGAGGCGCACAGATACGCAGTATTTT. This gives the protein CASSSQQRRTDTQYF.